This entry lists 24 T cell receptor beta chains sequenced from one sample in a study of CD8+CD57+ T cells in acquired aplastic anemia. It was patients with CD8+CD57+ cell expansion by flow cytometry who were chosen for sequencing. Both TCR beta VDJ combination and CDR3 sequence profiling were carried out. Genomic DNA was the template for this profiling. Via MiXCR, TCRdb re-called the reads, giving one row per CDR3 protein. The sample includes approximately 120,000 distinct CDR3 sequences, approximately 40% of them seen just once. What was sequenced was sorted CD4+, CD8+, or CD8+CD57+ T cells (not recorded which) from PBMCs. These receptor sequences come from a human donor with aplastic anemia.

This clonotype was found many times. CDR3 in amino acids: CASTGGPREQYV. The CDR3 nucleotides read TGTGCCAGCACGGGGGGACCGCGTGAGCAGTACGTC. The chain links TRBV6-1 to TRBJ2-7, with TRBD2 matching over 7 bases. Germline V gene sequence: CDR1 MNHNS, CDR2 SASEGT. Losses at the gene ends were 7 bases for V and 7 bases for J; bases not matched to a gene: 7. The CDR3 covers 12 residues.

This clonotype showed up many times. The CDR3 DNA sequence: TGTGCCAGCAGCCTTACTCGGGGGGGGGACGAGCAGTACGTC. It encodes CASSLTRGGDEQYV. The rearrangement uses TRBV5-6 and TRBJ2-7, with TRBD2 matching over 8 bases. Losses at the gene ends were 4 bases for V and 5 bases for J; bases not matched to a gene: 8. The CDR3 contains 14 residues. Germline V CDR1 and CDR2: SGHDT, YYEEEE.

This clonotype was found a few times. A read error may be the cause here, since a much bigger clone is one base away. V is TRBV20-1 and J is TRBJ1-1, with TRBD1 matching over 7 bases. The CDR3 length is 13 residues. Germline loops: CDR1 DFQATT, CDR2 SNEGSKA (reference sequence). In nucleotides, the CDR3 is TGCGGTGCTACCGACAGGGCAGGAACTGAAGCTTTCTTT. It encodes CGATDRAGTEAFF.

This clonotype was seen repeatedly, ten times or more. The CDR3 nucleotides read TGTGCCAGCAGCTCAGGTTTCTATGGCTACACCTTC. Translating gives CASSSGFYGYTF. This chain joins TRBV11-2 and TRBJ1-2; D unresolved. From germline, CDR1 is SGHAT and CDR2 FQNNGV. The CDR3 spans 12 residues. V was clipped by 4 bases and J by 4 bases, with 7 bases between them.

This CDR3 reads CSARDAAGGKETQYF. The CDR3 nucleotides are TGCAGTGCTAGAGATGCAGCGGGGGGGAAGGAGACCCAGTACTTC. J is TRBJ2-5 and V is TRBV20-1; 10 bases line up with TRBD2. J was trimmed by 5 bases and V by 0 bases; bases with no gene match: 6. The CDR3 extends over 15 amino acids. The germline V gene has CDR1 DFQATT and CDR2 SNEGSKA (reference sequence).

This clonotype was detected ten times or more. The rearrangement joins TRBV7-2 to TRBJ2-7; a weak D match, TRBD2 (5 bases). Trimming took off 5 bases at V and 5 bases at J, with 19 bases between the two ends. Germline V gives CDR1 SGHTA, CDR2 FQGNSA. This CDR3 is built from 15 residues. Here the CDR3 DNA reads TGTGCCAGCAGCCCCAGACGGGGTTTTGACCACGAGCAGTACTTC. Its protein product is CASSPRRGFDHEQYF.

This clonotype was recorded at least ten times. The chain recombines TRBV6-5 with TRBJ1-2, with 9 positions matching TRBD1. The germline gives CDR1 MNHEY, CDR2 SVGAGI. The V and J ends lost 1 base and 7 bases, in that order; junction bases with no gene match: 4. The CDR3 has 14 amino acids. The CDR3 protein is CASSYLGQGGGYTF. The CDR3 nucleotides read TGTGCCAGCAGTTACTTGGGACAGGGAGGTGGCTACACCTTC.

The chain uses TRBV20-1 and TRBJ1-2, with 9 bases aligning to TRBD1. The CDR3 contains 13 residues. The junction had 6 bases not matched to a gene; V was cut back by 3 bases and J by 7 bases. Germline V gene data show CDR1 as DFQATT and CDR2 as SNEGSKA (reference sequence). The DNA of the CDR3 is TGCAGTGCTAGTACGGACAGGGGAATTGGCTACACCTTC. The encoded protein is CSASTDRGIGYTF.

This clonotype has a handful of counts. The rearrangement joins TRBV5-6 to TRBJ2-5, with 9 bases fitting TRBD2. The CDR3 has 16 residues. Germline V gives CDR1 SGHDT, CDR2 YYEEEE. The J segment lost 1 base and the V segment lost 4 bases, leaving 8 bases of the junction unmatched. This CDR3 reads CASSLSPSGTQETQYF. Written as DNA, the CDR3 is TGTGCCAGCAGCCTATCCCCTAGCGGGACCCAAGAGACCCAGTACTTC.

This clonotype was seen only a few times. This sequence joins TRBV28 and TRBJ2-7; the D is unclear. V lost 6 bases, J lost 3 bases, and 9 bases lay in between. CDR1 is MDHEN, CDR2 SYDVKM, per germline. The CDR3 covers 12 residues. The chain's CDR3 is CASRSYSYEQYF. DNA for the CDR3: TGTGCCAGCAGATCCTACAGCTACGAGCAGTACTTC.

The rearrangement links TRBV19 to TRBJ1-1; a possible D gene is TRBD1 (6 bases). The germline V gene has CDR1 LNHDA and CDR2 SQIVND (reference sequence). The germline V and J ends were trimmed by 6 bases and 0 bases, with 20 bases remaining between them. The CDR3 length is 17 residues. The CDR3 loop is CASSPTGTRGLNTEAFF. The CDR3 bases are TGTGCCAGTAGCCCGACCGGGACGAGGGGGTTGAACACTGAAGCTTTCTTT.

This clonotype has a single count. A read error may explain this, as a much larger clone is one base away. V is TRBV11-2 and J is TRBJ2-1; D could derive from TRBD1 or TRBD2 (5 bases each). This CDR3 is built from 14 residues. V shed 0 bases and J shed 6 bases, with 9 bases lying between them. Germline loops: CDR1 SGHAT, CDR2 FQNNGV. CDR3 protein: CASSLESGSNEQFF. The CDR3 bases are TGTGCCAGCAGCTTAGAATCAGGGAGCAATGAGCAGTTCTTC.

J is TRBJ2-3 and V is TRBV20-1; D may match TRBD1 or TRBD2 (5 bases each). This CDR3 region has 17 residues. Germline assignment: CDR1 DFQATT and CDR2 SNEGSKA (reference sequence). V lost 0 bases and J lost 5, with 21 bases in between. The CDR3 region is CSARDRKGWGNVDTQYF. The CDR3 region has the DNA TGCAGTGCTAGAGATCGAAAGGGTTGGGGGAATGTAGATACGCAGTATTTT.

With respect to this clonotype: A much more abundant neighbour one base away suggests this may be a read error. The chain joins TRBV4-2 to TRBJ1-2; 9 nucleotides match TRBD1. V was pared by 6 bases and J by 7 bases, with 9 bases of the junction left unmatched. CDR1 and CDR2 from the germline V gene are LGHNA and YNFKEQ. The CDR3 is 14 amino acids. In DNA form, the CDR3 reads TGTGCCAGCAGTCCTGACAGGGGGGCGACTGGCTACACCTTC. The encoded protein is CASSPDRGATGYTF.

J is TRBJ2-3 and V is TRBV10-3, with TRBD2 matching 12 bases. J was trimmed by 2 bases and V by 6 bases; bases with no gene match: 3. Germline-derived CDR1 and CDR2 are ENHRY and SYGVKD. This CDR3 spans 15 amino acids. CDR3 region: CAIRGTSGYTDTQYF. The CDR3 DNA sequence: TGTGCCATCAGAGGGACTAGCGGGTACACAGATACGCAGTATTTT.

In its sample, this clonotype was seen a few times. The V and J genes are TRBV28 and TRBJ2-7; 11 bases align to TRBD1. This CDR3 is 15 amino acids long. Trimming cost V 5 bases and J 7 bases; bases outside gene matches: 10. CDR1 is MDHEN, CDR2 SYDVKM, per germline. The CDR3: CASSPPGQGAKEQYF. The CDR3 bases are TGTGCCAGCAGTCCCCCCGGACAGGGGGCAAAAGAGCAGTACTTC. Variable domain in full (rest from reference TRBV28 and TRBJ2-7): DVKVTQSSRYLVKRTGEKVFLECVQDMDHENMFWYRQDPGLGLRLIYFSYDVKMKEKGDIPEGYSVSREKKERFSLILESASTNQTSMYLCASSPPGQGAKEQYFGPGTRLTVT.

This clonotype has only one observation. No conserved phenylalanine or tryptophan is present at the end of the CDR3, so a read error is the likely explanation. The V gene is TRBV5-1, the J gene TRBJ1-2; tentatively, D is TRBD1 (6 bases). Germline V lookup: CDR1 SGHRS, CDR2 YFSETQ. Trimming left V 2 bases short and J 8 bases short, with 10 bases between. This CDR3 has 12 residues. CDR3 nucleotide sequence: TGCGCCAGCAGCTTAGGACAGTTCGGCTACACCCTC. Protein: CASSLGQFGYTL.

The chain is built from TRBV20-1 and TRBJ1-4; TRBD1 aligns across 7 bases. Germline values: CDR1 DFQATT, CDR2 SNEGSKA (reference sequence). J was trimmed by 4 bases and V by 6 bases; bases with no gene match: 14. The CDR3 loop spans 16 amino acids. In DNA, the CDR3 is TGCAGTGCCTTACAACCCGACGGGACAGATAATGAAAAACTGTTTTTT. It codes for CSALQPDGTDNEKLFF.

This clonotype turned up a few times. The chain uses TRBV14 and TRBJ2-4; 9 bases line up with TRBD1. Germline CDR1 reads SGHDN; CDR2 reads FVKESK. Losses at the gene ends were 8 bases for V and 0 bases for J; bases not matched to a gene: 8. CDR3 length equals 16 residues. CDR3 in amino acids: CASSPGGQGAKNIQYF. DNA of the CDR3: TGTGCCAGCTCACCAGGGGGACAGGGAGCCAAAAACATTCAGTACTTC.

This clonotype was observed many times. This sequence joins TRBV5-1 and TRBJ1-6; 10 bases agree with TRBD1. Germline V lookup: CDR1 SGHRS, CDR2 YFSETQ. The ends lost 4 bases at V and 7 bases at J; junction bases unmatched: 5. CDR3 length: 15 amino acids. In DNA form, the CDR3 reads TGCGCCAGCAGCCCCGGGACAGGGGCAAATTCACCCCTCCACTTT. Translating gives CASSPGTGANSPLHF.

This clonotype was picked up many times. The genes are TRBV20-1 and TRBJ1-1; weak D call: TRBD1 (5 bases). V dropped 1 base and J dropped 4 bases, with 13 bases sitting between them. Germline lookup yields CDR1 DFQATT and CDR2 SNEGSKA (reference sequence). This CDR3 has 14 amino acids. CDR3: CSARVGASSTEAFF. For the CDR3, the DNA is TGCAGTGCTAGAGTCGGGGCGTCTAGCACTGAAGCTTTCTTT.

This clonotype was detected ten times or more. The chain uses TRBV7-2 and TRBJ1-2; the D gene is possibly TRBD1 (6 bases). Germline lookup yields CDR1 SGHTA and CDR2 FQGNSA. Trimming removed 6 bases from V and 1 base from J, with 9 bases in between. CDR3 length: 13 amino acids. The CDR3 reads CASSLDSNYGYTF. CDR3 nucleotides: TGTGCCAGCAGTTTGGACAGTAACTATGGCTACACCTTC.

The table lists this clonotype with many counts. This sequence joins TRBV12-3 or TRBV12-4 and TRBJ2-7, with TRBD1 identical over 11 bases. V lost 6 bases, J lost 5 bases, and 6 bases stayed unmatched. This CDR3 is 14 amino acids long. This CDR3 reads CASRIGQGANEQYF. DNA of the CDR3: TGTGCCAGCAGGATCGGACAGGGGGCCAACGAGCAGTACTTC.

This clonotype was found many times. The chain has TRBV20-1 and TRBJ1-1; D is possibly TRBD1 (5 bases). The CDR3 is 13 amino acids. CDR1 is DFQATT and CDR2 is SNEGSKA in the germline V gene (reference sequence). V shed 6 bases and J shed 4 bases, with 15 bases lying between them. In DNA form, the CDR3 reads TGCAGTGCCCCCATAGCGGGGGGCACTGAAGCTTTCTTT. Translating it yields CSAPIAGGTEAFF.